This TCR beta chain was captured by sequencing in a study of response to subunit inactivated influenza vaccine. Study-wide results and caveats: Authors suggested each seasonal flu vaccination may recruit only limited numbers of new T cells.

A note on this clonotype: What it recognizes is unknown. This may arise from a read error, as a much more abundant clone is one base away.

The CDR3 length is 14 residues. Germline assignment: CDR1 SGHTA and CDR2 FQGNSA. V shed 3 bases and J 1 base; nucleotides not matched to a gene: 2. TCRdb re-called the RT-PCR reads through MiXCR, storing one row per CDR3 protein. The repertoire holds fewer than 650,000 distinct CDR3 sequences, with roughly 13% as singletons. The TCR comes from a man in his forties or fifties who received an inactivated influenza vaccine. The sequences come from PBMCs from blood, collected 45 days after vaccination. The gene calls are TRBV7-2 and TRBJ1-1; 7 positions match TRBD1. The CDR3 loop is CASSLGDRNTEAFF. The CDR3 coding sequence is TGTGCCAGCAGCTTGGGGGACAGGAACACTGAAGCTTTCTTT.